This T cell receptor (beta chain) stems from a study of blood T cell repertoires in COVID-19. Data came from immunoSEQ multiplex PCR; TCRdb stores just in-frame clones and leaves some out. This sample has 380,000 or so clones, with less than 90% found just once. With 1 base removed from V and 4 bases from J, the gap between germline ends came to 7 bases. This CDR3 is built from 14 residues. CDR1 MNHNS and CDR2 SASEGT come from the germline V gene. Sequenced: peripheral blood. This receptor was taken from a woman between 55 and 75 years old with COVID-19, enrolled during active disease. J is TRBJ2-2 and V is TRBV6-1; D is perhaps TRBD1 (6 bases). The CDR3 spells CASSEGTVTGELFF. The CDR3 region has the DNA TGTGCCAGCAGTGAAGGGACAGTCACCGGGGAGCTGTTTTTT.